One T cell receptor (beta chain) is described in this entry. Its antigen remains unknown. Clones were sequenced by immunoSEQ multiplex PCR, and TCRdb holds only the in-frame ones, with some missing. This sample has approximately 120,000 clones, with around nine tenths found just once. The source of the sample is a study of T cell responses to AZD1222 COVID-19 vaccine. Study-wide results and caveats: Donors were largely white British and mainly female; clonal diversity was possibly underestimated. Nearly half of the spike-specific TCRs reportedly recognize variant regions that carry no mutations.

V was trimmed by 0 bases and J by 6 bases, leaving 9 bases between them. CDR3 length: 13 residues. Germline CDR1 reads LGHDT; CDR2 reads YNNKEL (reference sequence). The material was peripheral blood, obtained on day 0 of AZD1222 vaccination. The chain has TRBV3-1 (or the pseudogene TRBV3-2) and TRBJ2-7; D unclear. The TCR was taken from an adult in good health. CDR3 sequence: CASSQEWVGEQYF. The CDR3 bases are TGTGCCAGCAGCCAAGAGTGGGTGGGCGAGCAGTACTTC.